This T cell receptor (beta chain) was sequenced for a study of blood T cell repertoires in COVID-19. This CDR3 has 19 amino acids. The method was immunoSEQ multiplex PCR; TCRdb's version includes in-frame clones alone and lacks a portion of them. In the table there are more than 300,000 clones, around 83% of which are singletons. The receptor was derived from a woman between 50 and 59 years old who had recovered from COVID-19. The chain combines TRBV21-1 with TRBJ1-5; the listed D gene, TRBD1, was not tested against the DNA. TRBV21-1 is given as a pseudogene. The sample consisted of PBMCs or T cells enriched from blood (not recorded which). CDR3 loop: CARACTRGTGNFRRQPQHF. The CDR3, as DNA: TGTGCCAGAGCTTGCACCCGCGGGACAGGTAATTTTCGCCGTCAGCCCCAGCATTTT.